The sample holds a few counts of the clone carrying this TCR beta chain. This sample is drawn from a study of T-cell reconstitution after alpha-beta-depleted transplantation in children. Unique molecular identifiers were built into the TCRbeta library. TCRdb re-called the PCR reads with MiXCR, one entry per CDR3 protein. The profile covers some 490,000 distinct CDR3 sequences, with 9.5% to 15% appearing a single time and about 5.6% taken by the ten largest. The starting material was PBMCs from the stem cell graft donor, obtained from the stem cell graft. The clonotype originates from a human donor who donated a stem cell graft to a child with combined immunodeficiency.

The CDR3 reads CSARVRGGVANNEQFF. The DNA for the CDR3 is TGCAGTGCTAGAGTCCGGGGGGGGGTAGCGAACAATGAGCAGTTCTTC. The chain combines TRBV20-1 with TRBJ2-1; the match to TRBD2 covers 8 bases. Losses at the gene ends were 1 base for V and 5 bases for J; bases not matched to a gene: 10. The CDR3 totals 16 residues. Germline assignment: CDR1 DFQATT and CDR2 SNEGSKA (reference sequence).